A selection of T cell receptor beta chains follows, all from one sample in a study of blood T cell repertoires in COVID-19. Assay: immunoSEQ multiplex PCR; the TCRdb copy retains only in-frame clones and omits some. The table has about 230,000 clones, 86% seen once. The material sequenced was peripheral blood. Receptors originate from a man in his fifties with COVID-19, enrolled during active disease. The CDR3 runs from the conserved cysteine through the conserved F or W. Each record gives: CDR3 length, clone size, D gene, J gene, V gene, CDR3 DNA, CDR3 protein. The D gene is left open where the match is weak. Rows may omit the clone size; those that give it use once, few, many or a size class.

17 | once | - | TRBJ1-1 | TRBV5-1 | TGCGCCAGCAGCTCACCGACCATACCCCAGGGGCCAACTGAAGCTTTCTTT | CASSSPTIPQGPTEAFF
13 | once | - | TRBJ1-1 | TRBV12-3/TRBV12-4 | TGTGCCAGCAGTTTAGGAGGAGGCACTGAAGCTTTCTTT | CASSLGGGTEAFF
14 | - | TRBD1 | TRBJ1-5 | TRBV6-5 | TGTGCCAGCGGGCTAGGACAGGGCAATCAGCCCCAGCATTTT | CASGLGQGNQPQHF
15 | - | - | TRBJ1-5 | TRBV6-2/TRBV6-3 | TGTGCCAGCAGTCTCTCCGGGGGTGCCAATCAGCCCCAGCATTTT | CASSLSGGANQPQHF
15 | - | TRBD2 | TRBJ2-7 | TRBV6-2/TRBV6-3 | TGTGCCAGCAGCCAGATAGCGGGAGAGTACTACGAGCAGTACTTC | CASSQIAGEYYEQYF
14 | - | TRBD2 | TRBJ2-7 | TRBV30 | TGTGCCTGGACCCGTCCGGGAGGGCTATACGAGCAGTACTTC | CAWTRPGGLYEQYF
17 | - | TRBD2 | TRBJ2-7 | TRBV10-2 | TGCGCCAGCAGTGGAGGGGAGGGGTCGGTAGGGTCCTACGAGCAGTACTTC | CASSGGEGSVGSYEQYF
14 | - | - | TRBJ2-7 | TRBV10-2 | TGCGCCAGCAGTGATTGGTGGAGCTCCTACGAGCAGTACTTC | CASSDWWSSYEQYF
13 | - | - | TRBJ1-1 | TRBV19 | TGTGCCAGTAGTGGACAGTACGACACTGAAGCTTTCTTT | CASSGQYDTEAFF
13 | few | - | TRBJ1-3 | TRBV28 | TGTGCCAGCCTAGTAGGAACTGGAAACACCATATATTTT | CASLVGTGNTIYF
18 | - | TRBD1 | TRBJ2-1 | TRBV5-1 | TGCGCCAGCAGCCTTTACATGACCGGGACAGGGGGTGGGAATGAGCAGTTCTTC | CASSLYMTGTGGGNEQFF
15 | few | TRBD1 | TRBJ2-7 | TRBV12-5 | TGTGCTAGTGGTTCTAGTCGGGACAGCCTCTACGAGCAGTACTTC | CASGSSRDSLYEQYF
14 | once | - | TRBJ1-6 | TRBV2 | TGTGCCAGCAGGCGGACCGGACAGAATTCACCCCTCCACTTT | CASRRTGQNSPLHF
16 | - | - | TRBJ1-3 | TRBV12-2 | TGTGCAAGTCGCCCAAGGGGGCGTGGCAGTGGAAACACCATATATTTT | CASRPRGRGSGNTIYF
15 | once | TRBD2 | TRBJ2-5 | TRBV6-5 | TGTGCCAGCATCCGTCTAGCGGGGCTGAGAGAGACCCAGTACTTC | CASIRLAGLRETQYF
17 | - | TRBD2 | TRBJ2-7 | TRBV6-2/TRBV6-3 | TGTGCCAGCAGTCACACGGGACTAGCGGGAGACTCCTACGAGCAGTACTTC | CASSHTGLAGDSYEQYF
12 | - | - | TRBJ2-3 | TRBV28 | TGTGCCAGCAGTTCGCGGGGAGATACGCAGTATTTT | CASSSRGDTQYF
15 | - | TRBD1 | TRBJ1-6 | TRBV5-1 | TGCGCCAGCAGCTCCGGAGGGGGCCGGAATTCACCCCTCCACTTT | CASSSGGGRNSPLHF
14 | - | TRBD2 | TRBJ2-3 | TRBV30 | TGTGCCTGGACCCGCGGGGGGGACACAGATACGCAGTATTTT | CAWTRGGDTDTQYF
14 | - | TRBD2 | TRBJ2-7 | TRBV11-3 | TGTGCCAGCAGCTCTAGCGGGAGGGACTACGAGCAGTACTTC | CASSSSGRDYEQYF
18 | few | TRBD1 | TRBJ1-1 | TRBV3-1/TRBV3-2 | TGTGCCAGCAGCCAAGGAGGGGGACAGGGGACATTAAACACTGAAGCTTTCTTT | CASSQGGGQGTLNTEAFF
16 | few | TRBD2 | TRBJ2-2 | TRBV5-1 | TGCGCCAGCAGCTCCCGGACTAGCGGCCCCCTCGGGGAGCTGTTTTTT | CASSSRTSGPLGELFF
16 | - | TRBD1 | TRBJ2-1 | TRBV27 | TGTGCCAGCAGTCACACCCCAAGGACAGGGCAAAATGAGCAGTTCTTC | CASSHTPRTGQNEQFF
15 | - | TRBD1 | TRBJ2-3 | TRBV19 | TGTGCCAGTAGTAAGGGGGCGGGTGGCACAGATACGCAGTATTTT | CASSKGAGGTDTQYF
17 | - | - | TRBJ1-3 | TRBV5-6 | TGTGCCAGCAGCTTGGGGCTGGGGAGATACTCTGGAAACACCATATATTTT | CASSLGLGRYSGNTIYF
12 | - | - | TRBJ2-7 | TRBV6-2/TRBV6-3 | TGTGCCAGCAGTCAGGTCGGCTACGAGCAGTACTTC | CASSQVGYEQYF
16 | - | - | TRBJ1-2 | TRBV11-2 | TGTGCCAGCAGCCACGGACAGCCGCAGGCTGACTATGGCTACACCTTC | CASSHGQPQADYGYTF
12 | many | - | TRBJ1-1 | TRBV29-1 | TGCAGCGCGCTAGGACAGAGCACTGAAGCTTTCTTT | CSALGQSTEAFF
16 | - | - | TRBJ2-3 | TRBV18 | TGTGCCAGCTCACCCATGCGGGTTCGGGGCACAGATACGCAGTATTTT | CASSPMRVRGTDTQYF
14 | - | TRBD1 | TRBJ2-1 | TRBV7-2 | TGTGCCAGCAGATCCGACAGGGGATACAATGAGCAGTTCTTC | CASRSDRGYNEQFF
15 | - | TRBD1 | TRBJ2-5 | TRBV19 | TGTGCCAGTAGAAGGTCTGGGACAGAACAAGAGACCCAGTACTTC | CASRRSGTEQETQYF
11 | - | TRBD1 | TRBJ2-1 | TRBV27 | TGTGCCAGCAGTTTCGACAGGGCGCAGTTCTTC | CASSFDRAQFF
14 | - | TRBD1 | TRBJ1-1 | TRBV27 | TGTGCCAGCAAAACGACAGGGGAGAACACTGAAGCTTTCTTT | CASKTTGENTEAFF
18 | - | TRBD1 | TRBJ2-6 | TRBV24-1 | TGTGCCACCAGTGAGCCCGGGACAGGGGTATCTGGGGCCAACGTCCTGACTTTC | CATSEPGTGVSGANVLTF
19 | once | - | TRBJ1-4 | TRBV21-1 | TGTGCCAGCAGCGTTCAAACGTGCGCAGGGGGCCTTTTGGTTGAAAAACTGTTTTTT | CASSVQTCAGGLLVEKLFF
14 | once | TRBD1 | TRBJ1-3 | TRBV5-1 | TGCGCCAGCAGCCAGGACAGGACACGGAACACCATATATTTT | CASSQDRTRNTIYF
14 | - | - | TRBJ2-5 | TRBV5-1 | TGCGCCAGCAGCCCCAACAGGGCTTGGGAGACCCAGTACTTC | CASSPNRAWETQYF
15 | - | - | TRBJ2-1 | TRBV6-2/TRBV6-3 | TGTGCCAGCAGTTACTCCAGGGTTTCCTACAATGAGCAGTTCTTC | CASSYSRVSYNEQFF
15 | - | - | TRBJ2-5 | TRBV6-9 | TGTGCCAGCAGTTATGAGGGGACAAAAAAAGAGACCCAGTACTTC | CASSYEGTKKETQYF
15 | - | TRBD2 | TRBJ2-1 | TRBV7-3 | TGTGCCAGCAGCTTAGCACTAGCGGGGGCGAATGAGCAGTTCTTC | CASSLALAGANEQFF
14 | once | - | TRBJ1-5 | TRBV18 | TGTGCCAGCTCACCTAGGGAGAGCAATCAGCCCCAGCATTTT | CASSPRESNQPQHF
14 | - | TRBD1 | TRBJ2-5 | TRBV27 | TGTGCCAGCAGCTCGGGACAGGGAGTAGAGACCCAGTACTTC | CASSSGQGVETQYF
14 | - | - | TRBJ1-4 | TRBV7-2 | TGTGCCAGCAGCTTAGAGACGGGTTGGGAAAAACTGTTTTTT | CASSLETGWEKLFF
15 | - | TRBD1 | TRBJ1-5 | TRBV5-6 | TGTGCCAGCAGCCTGGGACAGGGTTCCAATCAGCCCCAGCATTTT | CASSLGQGSNQPQHF
12 | - | - | TRBJ2-3 | TRBV5-1 | TGCGCCTCGGGCAGGGGGGCAGATACGCAGTATTTT | CASGRGADTQYF
16 | - | TRBD1 | TRBJ1-4 | TRBV9 | TGTGCCAGCAGCGTAGGTAGGGGGCGAAACTTTGAAAAACTGTTTTTT | CASSVGRGRNFEKLFF
15 | - | TRBD1 | TRBJ2-7 | TRBV18 | TGTGCCAGCTCACCACCGGGACAGGGGAGGTACGAGCAGTACTTC | CASSPPGQGRYEQYF
14 | - | - | TRBJ1-1 | TRBV27 | TGTGCCAGCAGTAAGGGACAAAGGAACACTGAAGCTTTCTTT | CASSKGQRNTEAFF